The clone carrying this TCR beta chain was found many times. The antigen remains undetermined. Germline V gene lookup returns CDR1 SGHRS and CDR2 YFSETQ. This CDR3 region has 13 residues. V dropped 3 bases and J dropped 6 bases, with 13 bases sitting between them. The data belong to a study of T cells after yellow fever vaccination. Points from the study as a whole: Abundant clonotypes (contaminants from the bulk population) could be present in FACS-sorted repertoires. Though it reached lower strength, the secondary response hit its peak faster, day 5 versus 15.

5'RACE template switching generated TCR cDNA, adding a universal primer site and UMIs. TCRdb called the 5' RACE reads again in MiXCR, with one record for every CDR3 protein. The table includes more than 110,000 distinct CDR3 sequences, under 7% detected once. The TCR originated in a man younger than 40 who received the YFV17D yellow fever vaccine. This chain uses TRBV5-1 with TRBJ2-7, with D perhaps TRBD2 (5 bases). Sequenced here: CD4+ T cells sorted from PBMCs, sampled 10 days after the yellow fever booster vaccination. CDR3 region: CASSWTYHGEQYF. The CDR3 coding sequence is TGCGCCAGCAGCTGGACTTATCATGGCGAGCAGTACTTC.